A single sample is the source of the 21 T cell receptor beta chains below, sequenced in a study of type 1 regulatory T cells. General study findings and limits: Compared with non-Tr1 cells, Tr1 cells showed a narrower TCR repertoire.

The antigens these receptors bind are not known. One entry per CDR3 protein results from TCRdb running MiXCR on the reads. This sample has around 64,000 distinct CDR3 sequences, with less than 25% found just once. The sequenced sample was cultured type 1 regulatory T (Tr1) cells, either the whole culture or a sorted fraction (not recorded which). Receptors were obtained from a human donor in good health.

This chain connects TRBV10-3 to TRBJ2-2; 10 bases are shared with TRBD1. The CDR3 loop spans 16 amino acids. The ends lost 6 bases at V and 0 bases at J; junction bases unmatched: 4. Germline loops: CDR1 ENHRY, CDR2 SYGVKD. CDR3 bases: TGTGCCATCAGATCGACAGGGGGCGCGAACACCGGGGAGCTGTTTTTT. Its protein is CAIRSTGGANTGELFF.

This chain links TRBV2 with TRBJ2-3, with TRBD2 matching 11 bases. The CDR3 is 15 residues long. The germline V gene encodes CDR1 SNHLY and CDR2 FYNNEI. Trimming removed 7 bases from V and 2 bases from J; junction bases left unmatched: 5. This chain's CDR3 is CASTGTSGLTDTQYF. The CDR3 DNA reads TGTGCCAGCACTGGGACTAGCGGACTCACAGATACGCAGTATTTT.

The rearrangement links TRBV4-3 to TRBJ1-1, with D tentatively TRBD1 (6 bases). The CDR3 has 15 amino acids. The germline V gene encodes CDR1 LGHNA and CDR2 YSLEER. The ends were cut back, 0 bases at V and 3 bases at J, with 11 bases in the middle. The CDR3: CASSQEGGRDTEAFF. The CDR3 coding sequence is TGCGCCAGCAGCCAAGAAGGGGGGAGGGACACTGAAGCTTTCTTT.

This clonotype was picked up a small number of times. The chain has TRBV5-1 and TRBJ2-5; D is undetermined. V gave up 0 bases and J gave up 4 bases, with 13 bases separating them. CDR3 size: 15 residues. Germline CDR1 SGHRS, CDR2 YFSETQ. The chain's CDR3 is CASSLDGSPVETQYF. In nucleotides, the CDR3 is TGCGCCAGCAGCTTGGACGGATCCCCCGTAGAGACCCAGTACTTC.

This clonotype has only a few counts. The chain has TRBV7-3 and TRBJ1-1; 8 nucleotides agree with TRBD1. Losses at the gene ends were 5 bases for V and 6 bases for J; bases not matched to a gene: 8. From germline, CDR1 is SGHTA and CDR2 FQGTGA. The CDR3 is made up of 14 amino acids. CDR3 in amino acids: CASSVQGDSAEAFF. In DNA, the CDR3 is TGTGCCAGCAGCGTACAGGGGGATTCTGCTGAAGCTTTCTTT.

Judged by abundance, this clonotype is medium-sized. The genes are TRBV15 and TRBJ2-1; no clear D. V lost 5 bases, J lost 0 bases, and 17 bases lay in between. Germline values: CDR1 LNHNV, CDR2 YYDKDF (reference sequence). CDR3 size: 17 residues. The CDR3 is CATSQGYSVSSYNEQFF. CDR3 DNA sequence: TGTGCCACCAGCCAAGGATACTCCGTCAGCTCCTACAATGAGCAGTTCTTC.

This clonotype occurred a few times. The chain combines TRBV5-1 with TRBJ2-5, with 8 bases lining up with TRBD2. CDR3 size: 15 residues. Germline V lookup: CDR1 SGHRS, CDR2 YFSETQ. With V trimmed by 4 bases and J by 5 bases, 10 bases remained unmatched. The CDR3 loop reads CASSPTRGGMETQYF. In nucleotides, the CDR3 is TGCGCCAGCAGCCCCACTCGGGGGGGCATGGAGACCCAGTACTTC.

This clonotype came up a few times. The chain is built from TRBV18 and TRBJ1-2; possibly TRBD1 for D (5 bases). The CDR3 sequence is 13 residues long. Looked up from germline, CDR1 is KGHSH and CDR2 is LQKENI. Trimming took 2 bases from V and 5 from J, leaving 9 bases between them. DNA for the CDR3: TGTGCCAGCTCACCAGAGGGGCCTTATGGCTACACCTTC. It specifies CASSPEGPYGYTF.

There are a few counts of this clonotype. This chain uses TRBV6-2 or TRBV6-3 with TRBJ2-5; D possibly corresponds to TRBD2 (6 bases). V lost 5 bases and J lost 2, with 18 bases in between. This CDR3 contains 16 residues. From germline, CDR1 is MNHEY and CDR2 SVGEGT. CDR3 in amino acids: CASSRGTRSLQETQYF. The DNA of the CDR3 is TGTGCCAGCAGTCGGGGGACCCGCAGTTTACAAGAGACCCAGTACTTC.

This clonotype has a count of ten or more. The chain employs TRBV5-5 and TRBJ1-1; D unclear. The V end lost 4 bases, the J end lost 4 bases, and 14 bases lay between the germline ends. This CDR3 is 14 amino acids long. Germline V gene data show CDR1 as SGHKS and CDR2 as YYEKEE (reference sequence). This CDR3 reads CASSPVAGFTEAFF. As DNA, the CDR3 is TGTGCCAGCAGCCCGGTTGCCGGCTTCACTGAAGCTTTCTTT.

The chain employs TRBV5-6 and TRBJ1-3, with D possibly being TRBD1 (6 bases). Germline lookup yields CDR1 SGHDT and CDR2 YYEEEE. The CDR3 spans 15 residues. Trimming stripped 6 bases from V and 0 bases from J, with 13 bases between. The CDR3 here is CASTLRGHSGNTIYF. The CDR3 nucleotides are TGTGCCAGCACCCTCCGGGGACACTCTGGAAACACCATATATTTT.

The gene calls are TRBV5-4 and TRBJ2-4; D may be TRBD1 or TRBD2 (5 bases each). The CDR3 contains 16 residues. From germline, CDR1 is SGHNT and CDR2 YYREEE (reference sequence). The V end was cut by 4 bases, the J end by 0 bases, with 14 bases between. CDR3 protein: CASSRRGELAKNIQYF. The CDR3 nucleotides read TGTGCCAGCAGCCGCCGAGGGGAACTAGCCAAAAACATTCAGTACTTC.

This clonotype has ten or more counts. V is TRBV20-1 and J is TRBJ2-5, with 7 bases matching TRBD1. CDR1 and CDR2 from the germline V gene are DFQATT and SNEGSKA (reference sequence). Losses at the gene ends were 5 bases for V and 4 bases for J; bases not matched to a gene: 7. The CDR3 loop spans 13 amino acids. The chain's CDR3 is CSAETGTAETQYF. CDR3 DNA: TGCAGTGCTGAGACAGGGACGGCAGAGACCCAGTACTTC.

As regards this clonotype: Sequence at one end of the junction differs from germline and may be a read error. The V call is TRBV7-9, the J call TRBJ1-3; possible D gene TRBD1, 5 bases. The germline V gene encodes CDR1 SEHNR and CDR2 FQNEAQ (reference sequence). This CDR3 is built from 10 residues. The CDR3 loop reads CASSYRSGLF. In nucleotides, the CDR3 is TGTGCCAGCAGCTACAGGTCCGGTCTTTTT. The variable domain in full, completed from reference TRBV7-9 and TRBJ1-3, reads DTGVSQNPRHKITKRGQNVTFRCDPISEHNRLYWYRQTLGQGPEFLTYFQNEAQLEKSRLLSDRFSAERPKGSFSTLEIQRTEQGDSAMYLCASSYRSGLFGEGSWLTVV.

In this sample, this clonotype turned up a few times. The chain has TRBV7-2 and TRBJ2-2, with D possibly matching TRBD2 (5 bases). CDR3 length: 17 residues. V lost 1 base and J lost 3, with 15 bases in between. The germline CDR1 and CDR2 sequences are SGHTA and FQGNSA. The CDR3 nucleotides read TGTGCCAGCAGCTTAGTCGGTAGGCTGGAGGACACCGGGGAGCTGTTTTTT. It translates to CASSLVGRLEDTGELFF.

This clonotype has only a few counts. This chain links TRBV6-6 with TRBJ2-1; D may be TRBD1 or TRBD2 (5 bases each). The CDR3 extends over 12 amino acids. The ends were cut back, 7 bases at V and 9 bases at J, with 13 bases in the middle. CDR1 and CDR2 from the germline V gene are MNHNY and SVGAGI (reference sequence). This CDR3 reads CASNMGVVEQFF. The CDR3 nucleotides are TGTGCCAGCAACATGGGGGTAGTTGAGCAGTTCTTC.

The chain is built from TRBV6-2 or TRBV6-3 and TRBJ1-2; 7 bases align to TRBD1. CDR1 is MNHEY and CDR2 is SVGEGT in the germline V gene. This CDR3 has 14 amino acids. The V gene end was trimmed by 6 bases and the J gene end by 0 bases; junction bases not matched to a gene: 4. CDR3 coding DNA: TGTGCCAGCAGAGGGACAGCTCCTAACTATGGCTACACCTTC. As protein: CASRGTAPNYGYTF.

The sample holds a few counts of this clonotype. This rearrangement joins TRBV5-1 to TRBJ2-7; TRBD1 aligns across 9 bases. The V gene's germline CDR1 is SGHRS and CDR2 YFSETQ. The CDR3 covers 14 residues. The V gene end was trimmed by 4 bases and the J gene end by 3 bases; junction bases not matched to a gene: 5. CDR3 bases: TGCGCCAGCAGCCAGACGACAGGGGGCTACGAGCAGTACTTC. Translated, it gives CASSQTTGGYEQYF.

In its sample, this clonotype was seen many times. This chain's CDR3 is CASSLAGTSGVGPVYEQYF. Here the CDR3 DNA reads TGCGCCAGCAGCTTGGCCGGGACTAGCGGGGTTGGCCCTGTCTACGAGCAGTACTTC. The chain uses TRBV5-1 and TRBJ2-7; 13 bases align to TRBD2. CDR1 is SGHRS, CDR2 YFSETQ, per germline. CDR3 size: 19 residues. V lost 0 bases and J lost 3; bases outside the gene matches: 12.

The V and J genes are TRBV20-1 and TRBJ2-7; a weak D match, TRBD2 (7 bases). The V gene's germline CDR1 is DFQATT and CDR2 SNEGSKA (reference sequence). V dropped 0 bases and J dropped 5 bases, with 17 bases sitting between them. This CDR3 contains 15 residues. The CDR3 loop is CSARDTGGVLDEQYF. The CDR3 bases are TGCAGTGCTAGAGATACGGGGGGCGTCTTGGACGAGCAGTACTTC.

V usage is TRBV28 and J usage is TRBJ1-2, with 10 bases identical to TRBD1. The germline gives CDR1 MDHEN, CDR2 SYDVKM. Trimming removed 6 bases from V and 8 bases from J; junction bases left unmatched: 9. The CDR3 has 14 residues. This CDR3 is CASSPPGTGEGYTF. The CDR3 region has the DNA TGTGCCAGCAGCCCGCCCGGGACAGGGGAAGGCTACACCTTC.